This T cell receptor beta chain was identified during a study of T cell changes during pregnancy in multiple sclerosis (dated by TCRdb to the late 2010s). With respect to the entire study: The study looked at changes in the T cell repertoire across pregnancy in women with multiple sclerosis.

CDR1 and CDR2, looked up from the germline V gene, are SGHRS and YFSETQ. The CDR3, cysteine through phenylalanine, is 14 amino acids long. Solely the CDR3 DNA is kept, with 42 bases framed from the first base. A distance of 11 bases separates the germline ends of V and J, which lose 2 bases and 4 bases respectively. Concerning this clone: Its target antigen remains unknown. Base-call qualities are not available, and no considerably larger clone is one nucleotide away.

Libraries came from the immunoSEQ multiplex PCR assay. Not all clones reach the TCRdb copy of this immuneACCESS table, which keeps in-frame sequences only. Checked studies attribute under half of the gap to unresolved V genes and leave the rest unexplained. The sample table holds about 36,000 clones, of which 75% to 90% were seen once. Of the sample, over 9% falls within the top ten clones. The TCR originated in a female donor with multiple sclerosis, enrolled in a pregnancy study. The chain was built from TRBV5-1 and TRBJ2-3; matching of 5 bases hints at TRBD2 as the D gene. Sequences were derived from CD8+ T cells from peripheral blood mononuclear cells, sampled in the third trimester of pregnancy. This receptor carries the CDR3 CASSFQLEPDTQYF. Read as DNA, the sequence is TGCGCCAGCAGCTTCCAACTAGAACCAGATACGCAGTATTTT.